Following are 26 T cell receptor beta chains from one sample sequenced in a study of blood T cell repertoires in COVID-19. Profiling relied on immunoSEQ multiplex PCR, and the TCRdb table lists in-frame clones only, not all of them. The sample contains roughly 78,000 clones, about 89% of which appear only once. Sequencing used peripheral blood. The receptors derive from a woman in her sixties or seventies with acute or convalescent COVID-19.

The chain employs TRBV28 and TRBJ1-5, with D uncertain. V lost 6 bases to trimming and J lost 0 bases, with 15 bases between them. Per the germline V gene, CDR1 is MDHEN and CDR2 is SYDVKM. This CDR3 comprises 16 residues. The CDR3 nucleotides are TGTGCCAGCAGCCCTATCCTTCTCTTTAGCAATCAGCCCCAGCATTTT. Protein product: CASSPILLFSNQPQHF. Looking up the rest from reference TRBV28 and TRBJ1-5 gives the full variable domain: DVKVTQSSRYLVKRTGEKVFLECVQDMDHENMFWYRQDPGLGLRLIYFSYDVKMKEKGDIPEGYSVSREKKERFSLILESASTNQTSMYLCASSPILLFSNQPQHFGDGTRLSIL.

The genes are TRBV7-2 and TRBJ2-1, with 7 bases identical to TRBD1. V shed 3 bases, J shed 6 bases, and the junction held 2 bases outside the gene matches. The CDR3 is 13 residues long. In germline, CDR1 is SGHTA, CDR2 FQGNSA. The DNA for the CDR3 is TGTGCCAGCAGCTTTGACAGGGCCAATGAGCAGTTCTTC. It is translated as CASSFDRANEQFF.

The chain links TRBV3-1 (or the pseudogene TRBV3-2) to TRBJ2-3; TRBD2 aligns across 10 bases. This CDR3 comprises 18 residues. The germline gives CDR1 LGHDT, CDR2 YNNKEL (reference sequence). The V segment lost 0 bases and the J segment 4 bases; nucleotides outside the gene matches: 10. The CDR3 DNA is TGTGCCAGCAGCCAAGACGGATGGAGCGGGGGGGCCGCAGATACGCAGTATTTT. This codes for CASSQDGWSGGAADTQYF.

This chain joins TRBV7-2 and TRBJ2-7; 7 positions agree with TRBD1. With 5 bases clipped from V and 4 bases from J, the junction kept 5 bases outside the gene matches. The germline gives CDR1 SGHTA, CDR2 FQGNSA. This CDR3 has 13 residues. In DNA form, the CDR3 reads TGTGCCAGCAGCAAGGACAGGTTGTACGAGCAGTACTTC. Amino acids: CASSKDRLYEQYF.

This CDR3 is CASSLIRGTEAFF. The CDR3 DNA reads as TGTGCCAGCAGCTTGATAAGGGGCACTGAAGCTTTCTTT. The chain is built from TRBV5-6 and TRBJ1-1; possibly TRBD1 for D (5 bases). Looked up from germline, CDR1 is SGHDT and CDR2 is YYEEEE. Trimming removed 1 base from V and 4 bases from J, with 8 bases in between. The length of the CDR3 is 13 residues.

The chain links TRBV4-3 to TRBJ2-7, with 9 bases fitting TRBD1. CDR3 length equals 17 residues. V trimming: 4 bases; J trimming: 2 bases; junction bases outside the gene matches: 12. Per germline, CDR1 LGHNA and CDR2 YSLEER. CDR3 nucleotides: TGCGCCAGCAGCCCAACTTTGGACAGGGGTTTTACCTACGAGCAGTACTTC. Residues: CASSPTLDRGFTYEQYF.

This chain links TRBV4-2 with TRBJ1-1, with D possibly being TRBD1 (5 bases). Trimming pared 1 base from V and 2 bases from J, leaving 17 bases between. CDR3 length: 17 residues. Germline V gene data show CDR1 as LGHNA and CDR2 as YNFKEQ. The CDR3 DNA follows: TGTGCCAGCAGCCAAGTTATGGGGAGGGGTCTTAACACTGAAGCTTTCTTT. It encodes CASSQVMGRGLNTEAFF.

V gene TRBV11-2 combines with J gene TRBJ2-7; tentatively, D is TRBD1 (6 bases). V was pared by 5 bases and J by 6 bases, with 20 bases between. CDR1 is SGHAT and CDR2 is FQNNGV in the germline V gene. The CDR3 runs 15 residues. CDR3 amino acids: CASSLMLGQFSEQYF. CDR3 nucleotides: TGTGCCAGCAGCCTTATGCTTGGACAGTTTAGCGAGCAGTACTTC. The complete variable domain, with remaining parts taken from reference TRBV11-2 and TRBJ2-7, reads EAGVAQSPRYKIIEKRQSVAFWCNPISGHATLYWYQQILGQGPKLLIQFQNNGVVDDSQLPKDRFSAERLKGVDSTLKIQPAKLEDSAVYLCASSLMLGQFSEQYFGPGTRLTVT.

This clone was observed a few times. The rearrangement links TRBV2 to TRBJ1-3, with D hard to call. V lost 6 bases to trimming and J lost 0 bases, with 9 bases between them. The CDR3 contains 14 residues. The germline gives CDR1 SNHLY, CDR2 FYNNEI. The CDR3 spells CASRSGGSGNTIYF. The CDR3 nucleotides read TGTGCCAGCAGGTCGGGAGGCTCTGGAAACACCATATATTTT. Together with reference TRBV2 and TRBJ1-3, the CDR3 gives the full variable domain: EPEVTQTPSHQVTQMGQEVILRCVPISNHLYFYWYRQILGQKVEFLVSFYNNEISEKSEIFDDQFSVERPDGSNFTLKIRSTKLEDSAMYFCASRSGGSGNTIYFGEGSWLTVV.

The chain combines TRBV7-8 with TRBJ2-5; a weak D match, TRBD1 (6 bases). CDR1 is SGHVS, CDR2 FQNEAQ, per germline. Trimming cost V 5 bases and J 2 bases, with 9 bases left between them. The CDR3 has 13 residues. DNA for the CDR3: TGTGCCAGCAGCCGTGACAGGCAAGAGACCCAGTACTTC. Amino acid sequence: CASSRDRQETQYF.

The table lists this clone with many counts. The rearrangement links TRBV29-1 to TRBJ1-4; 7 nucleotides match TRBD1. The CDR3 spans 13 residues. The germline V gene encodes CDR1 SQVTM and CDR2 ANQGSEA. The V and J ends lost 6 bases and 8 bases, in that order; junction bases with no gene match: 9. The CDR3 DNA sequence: TGCAGCGTAGCAGGGGGAAAGGGGGAAAAACTGTTTTTT. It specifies CSVAGGKGEKLFF.

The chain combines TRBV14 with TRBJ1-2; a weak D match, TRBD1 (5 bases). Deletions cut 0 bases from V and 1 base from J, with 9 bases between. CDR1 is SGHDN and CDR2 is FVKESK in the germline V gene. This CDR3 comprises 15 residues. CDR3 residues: CASSQDRRGNYGYTF. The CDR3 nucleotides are TGTGCCAGCAGCCAAGATAGGAGGGGTAACTATGGCTACACCTTC.

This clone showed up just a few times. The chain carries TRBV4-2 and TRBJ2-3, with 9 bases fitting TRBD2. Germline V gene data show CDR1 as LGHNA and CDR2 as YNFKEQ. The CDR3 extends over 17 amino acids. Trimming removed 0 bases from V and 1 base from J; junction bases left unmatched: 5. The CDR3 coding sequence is TGTGCCAGCAGCCAAGATCGGGCTAGCGGGGGCACAGATACGCAGTATTTT. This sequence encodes CASSQDRASGGTDTQYF.

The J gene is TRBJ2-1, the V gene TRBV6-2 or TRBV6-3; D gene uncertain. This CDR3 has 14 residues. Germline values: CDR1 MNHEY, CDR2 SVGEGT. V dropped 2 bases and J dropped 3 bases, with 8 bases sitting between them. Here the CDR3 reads CASSYGRNYNEQFF. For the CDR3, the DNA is TGTGCCAGCAGTTACGGCAGGAACTACAATGAGCAGTTCTTC.

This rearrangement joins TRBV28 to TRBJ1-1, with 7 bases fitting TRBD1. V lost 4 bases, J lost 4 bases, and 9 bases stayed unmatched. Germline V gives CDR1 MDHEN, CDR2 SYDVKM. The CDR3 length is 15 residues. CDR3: CASSSPDRRGTEAFF. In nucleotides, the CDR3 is TGTGCCAGCAGTTCCCCGGACAGGAGGGGCACTGAAGCTTTCTTT.

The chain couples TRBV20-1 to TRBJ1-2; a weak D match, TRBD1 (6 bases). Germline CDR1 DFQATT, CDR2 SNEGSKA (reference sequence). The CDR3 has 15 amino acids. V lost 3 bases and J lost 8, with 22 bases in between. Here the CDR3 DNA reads TGCAGTGCTAGTTTCGGGACAACAAGAACAGGGGGCTACACCTTC. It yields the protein CSASFGTTRTGGYTF.

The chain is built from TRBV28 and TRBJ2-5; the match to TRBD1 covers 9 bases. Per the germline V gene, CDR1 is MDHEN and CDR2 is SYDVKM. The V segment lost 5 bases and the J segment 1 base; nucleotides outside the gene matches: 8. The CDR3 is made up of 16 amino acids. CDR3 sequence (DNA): TGTGCCAGCAGTGTCGGACAGGGGACCCTCCAAGAGACCCAGTACTTC. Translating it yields CASSVGQGTLQETQYF.

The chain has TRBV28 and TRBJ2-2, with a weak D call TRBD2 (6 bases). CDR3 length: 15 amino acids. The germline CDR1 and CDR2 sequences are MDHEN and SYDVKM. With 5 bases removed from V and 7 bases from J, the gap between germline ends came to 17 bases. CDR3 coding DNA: TGTGCCAGCAGTCTCCAGGCGGGGCGGAGCGGGGAGCTGTTTTTT. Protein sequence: CASSLQAGRSGELFF. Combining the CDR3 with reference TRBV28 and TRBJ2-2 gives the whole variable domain DVKVTQSSRYLVKRTGEKVFLECVQDMDHENMFWYRQDPGLGLRLIYFSYDVKMKEKGDIPEGYSVSREKKERFSLILESASTNQTSMYLCASSLQAGRSGELFFGEGSRLTVL.

The CDR3 DNA reads as TGTGCCAGCAGCCTCGGGACAGCACAAGAGACCCAGTACTTC. This encodes CASSLGTAQETQYF. The rearrangement joins TRBV7-2 to TRBJ2-5; 7 bases agree with TRBD1. From germline, CDR1 is SGHTA and CDR2 FQGNSA. This CDR3 region has 14 residues. V was clipped by 5 bases and J by 2 bases; unmatched bases: 5.

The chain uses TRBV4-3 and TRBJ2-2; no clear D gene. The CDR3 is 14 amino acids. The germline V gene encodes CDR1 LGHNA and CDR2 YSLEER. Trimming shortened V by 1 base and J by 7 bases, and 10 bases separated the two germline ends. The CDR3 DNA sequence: TGCGCCAGCAGCCAAGTGCTAGATGTCGGGGAGCTGTTTTTT. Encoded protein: CASSQVLDVGELFF.

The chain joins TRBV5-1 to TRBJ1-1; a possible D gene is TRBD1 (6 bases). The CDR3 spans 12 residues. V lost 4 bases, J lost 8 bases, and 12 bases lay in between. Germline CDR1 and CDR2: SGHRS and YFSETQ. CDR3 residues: CASSRGGEEAFF. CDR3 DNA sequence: TGCGCCAGCAGCCGGGGGGGCGAGGAAGCTTTCTTT.

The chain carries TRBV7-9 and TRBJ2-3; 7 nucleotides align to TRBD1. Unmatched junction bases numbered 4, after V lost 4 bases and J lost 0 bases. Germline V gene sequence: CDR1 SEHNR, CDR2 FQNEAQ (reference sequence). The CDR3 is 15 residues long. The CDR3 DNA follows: TGTGCCAGCAGCTCTGGACAGGTTAGCACAGATACGCAGTATTTT. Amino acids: CASSSGQVSTDTQYF.

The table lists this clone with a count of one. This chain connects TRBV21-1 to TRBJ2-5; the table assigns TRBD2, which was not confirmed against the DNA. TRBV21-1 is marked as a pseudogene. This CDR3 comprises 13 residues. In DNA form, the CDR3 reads TGTGCCAGCAGTCCGGGGGGCCTAAAGACCCAGTACTTC. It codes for CASSPGGLKTQYF.

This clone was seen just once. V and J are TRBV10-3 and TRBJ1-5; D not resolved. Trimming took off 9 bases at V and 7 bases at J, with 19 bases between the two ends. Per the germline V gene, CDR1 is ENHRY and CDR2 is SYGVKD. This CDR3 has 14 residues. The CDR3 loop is CAIGRQESGQPQHF. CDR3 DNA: TGTGCCATAGGGCGGCAGGAGTCGGGACAGCCCCAGCATTTT.

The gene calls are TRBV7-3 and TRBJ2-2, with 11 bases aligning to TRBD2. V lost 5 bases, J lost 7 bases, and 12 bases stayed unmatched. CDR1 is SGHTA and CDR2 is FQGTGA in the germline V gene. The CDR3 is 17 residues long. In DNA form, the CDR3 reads TGTGCCAGCAGCAGAATCTTAGCGGGGGGGCCCCACGGGGAGCTGTTTTTT. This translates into CASSRILAGGPHGELFF.

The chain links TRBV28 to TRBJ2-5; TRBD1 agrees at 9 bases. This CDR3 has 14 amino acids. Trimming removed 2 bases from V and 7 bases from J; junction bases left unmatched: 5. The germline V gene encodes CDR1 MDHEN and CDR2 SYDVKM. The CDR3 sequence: CASSLGGQGGTQYF. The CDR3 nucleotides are TGTGCCAGCAGTTTAGGGGGACAGGGCGGGACCCAGTACTTC.